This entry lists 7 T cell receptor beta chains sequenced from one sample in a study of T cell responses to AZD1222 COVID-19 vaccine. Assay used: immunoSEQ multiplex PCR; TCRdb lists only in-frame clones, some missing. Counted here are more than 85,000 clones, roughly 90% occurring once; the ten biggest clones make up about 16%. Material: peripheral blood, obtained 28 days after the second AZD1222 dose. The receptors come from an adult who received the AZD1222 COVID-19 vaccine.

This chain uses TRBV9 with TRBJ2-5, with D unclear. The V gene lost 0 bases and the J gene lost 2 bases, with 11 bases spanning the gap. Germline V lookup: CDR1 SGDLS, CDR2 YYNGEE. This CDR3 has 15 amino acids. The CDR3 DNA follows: TGTGCCAGCAGCGTAGGGTTAGCTTGGCAAGAGACCCAGTACTTC. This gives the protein CASSVGLAWQETQYF.

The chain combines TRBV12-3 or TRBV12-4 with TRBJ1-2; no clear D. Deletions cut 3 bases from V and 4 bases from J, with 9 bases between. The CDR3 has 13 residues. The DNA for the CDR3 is TGTGCCAGCAGTTTTGCAGAACGCTATGGCTACACCTTC. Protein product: CASSFAERYGYTF.

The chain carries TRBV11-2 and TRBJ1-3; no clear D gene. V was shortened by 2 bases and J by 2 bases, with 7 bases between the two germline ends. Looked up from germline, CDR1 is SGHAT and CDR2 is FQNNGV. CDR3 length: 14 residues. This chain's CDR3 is CASSLWWTGNTIYF. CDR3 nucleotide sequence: TGTGCCAGCAGCTTATGGTGGACTGGAAACACCATATATTTT.

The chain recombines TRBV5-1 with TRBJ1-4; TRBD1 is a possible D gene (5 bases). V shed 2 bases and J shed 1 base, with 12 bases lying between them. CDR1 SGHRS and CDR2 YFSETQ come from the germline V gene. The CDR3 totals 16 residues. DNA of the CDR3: TGCGCCAGCAGCTTACGGGCCGGGGGAACTAATGAAAAACTGTTTTTT. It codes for CASSLRAGGTNEKLFF.

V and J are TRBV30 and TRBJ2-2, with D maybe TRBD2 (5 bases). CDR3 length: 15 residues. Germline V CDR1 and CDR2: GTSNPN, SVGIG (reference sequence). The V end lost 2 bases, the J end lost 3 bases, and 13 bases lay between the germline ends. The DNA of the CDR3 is TGTGCCTGGAGTCTAACTATGAGGGACACCGGGGAGCTGTTTTTT. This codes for CAWSLTMRDTGELFF.

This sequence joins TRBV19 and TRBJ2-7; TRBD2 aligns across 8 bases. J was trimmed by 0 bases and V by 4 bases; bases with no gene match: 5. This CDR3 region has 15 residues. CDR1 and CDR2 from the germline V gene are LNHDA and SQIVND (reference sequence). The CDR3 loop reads CASSTLAGPSYEQYF. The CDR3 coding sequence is TGTGCCAGTAGTACCCTAGCGGGTCCCTCCTACGAGCAGTACTTC.

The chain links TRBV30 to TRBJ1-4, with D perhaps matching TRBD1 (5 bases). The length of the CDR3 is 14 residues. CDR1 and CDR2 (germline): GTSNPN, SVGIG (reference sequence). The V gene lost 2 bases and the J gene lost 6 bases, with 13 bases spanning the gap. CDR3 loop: CAWSMGWGDEKLFF. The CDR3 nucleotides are TGTGCCTGGAGTATGGGGTGGGGGGATGAAAAACTGTTTTTT.